This is a list of T cell receptor beta chains from one sample in a study of blood T cells in healthy people across ages. TCRdb ran MiXCR on the 5' RACE reads and lists one entry per CDR3 protein. Here the sample spans 700,000 or so distinct CDR3 sequences, less than 45% being singletons. The sequenced sample consisted of blood. These TCRs come from a man older than 75 in good health. CDR3s include the opening cysteine and the closing phenylalanine or tryptophan. Each record gives: V gene, D gene, J gene, clone size, CDR3 protein, CDR3 DNA. A D gene is named only where the DNA matches it firmly. For some rows the clone size is stated as once, few or many, or as a class when expanded; others skip it.

TRBV9,.,TRBJ2-7,.,CASSVEGGPYEQYF,TGTGCCAGCAGCGTAGAAGGGGGACCCTACGAGCAGTACTTC
TRBV5-5,.,TRBJ1-2,few,CASRLGGARDGGYTF,TGTGCCAGCAGGCTGGGAGGGGCTCGGGATGGTGGCTACACCTTC
TRBV30,.,TRBJ2-2,.,CAWSVGQNTGELFF,TGTGCCTGGAGTGTAGGACAGAACACCGGGGAGCTGTTTTTT
TRBV29-1,TRBD1,TRBJ2-1,few,CSATRDRGYNEQFF,TGCAGCGCCACCAGGGACAGGGGCTACAATGAGCAGTTCTTC
TRBV6-6,.,TRBJ2-7,.,CASSYYHPASDEQYF,TGTGCCAGCAGTTACTATCATCCCGCGTCCGACGAGCAGTACTTC
TRBV6-2/TRBV6-3,TRBD2,TRBJ2-1,few,CASSWTVRGGIFTYNEQFF,TGTGCCAGCAGTTGGACGGTTCGCGGGGGGATTTTTACCTACAATGAGCAGTTCTTC
TRBV4-3,TRBD2,TRBJ2-1,many,CASSQSILAVSYNEQFF,TGCGCCAGCAGCCAGAGCATCCTAGCGGTCTCTTACAATGAGCAGTTCTTC
TRBV7-3,TRBD2,TRBJ2-1,.,CASSPNPQLAGARNEQFF,TGTGCCAGCAGCCCAAATCCCCAACTAGCGGGAGCAAGGAATGAGCAGTTCTTC
TRBV20-1,.,TRBJ1-5,.,CSASEGSSNQPQHF,TGCAGTGCTAGCGAGGGCAGTAGCAATCAGCCCCAGCATTTT
TRBV20-1,.,TRBJ2-5,few,CSARRDRMGQETQYF,TGCAGTGCTAGACGAGACAGAATGGGACAAGAGACCCAGTACTTC
TRBV7-2,TRBD1,TRBJ2-1,.,CASSKRARDRVYNEQFF,TGTGCCAGCAGCAAACGAGCCCGGGACAGGGTCTACAATGAGCAGTTCTTC
TRBV7-3,.,TRBJ2-7,.,CASSTGLQGAQYF,TGTGCCAGCAGCACGGGTCTGCAAGGGGCCCAGTACTTC
TRBV20-1,TRBD2,TRBJ2-1,.,CSARGGGGTSGTYNEQFF,TGCAGTGCTAGGGGGGGAGGGGGGACTAGCGGGACTTACAATGAGCAGTTCTTC
TRBV29-1,.,TRBJ1-2,many,CSVNDRIYGYTF,TGCAGCGTTAACGACAGGATCTATGGCTACACCTTC
TRBV7-2,.,TRBJ1-4,.,CASSPSGTNEKLFF,TGTGCCAGCAGCCCCTCAGGAACTAATGAAAAACTGTTTTTT
TRBV20-1,TRBD2,TRBJ2-3,few,CSARLAGGLVGSRSSTDTQYF,TGCAGTGCTAGACTCGCGGGAGGGCTCGTAGGTTCGAGGTCTAGCACAGATACGCAGTATTTT
TRBV27,.,TRBJ1-4,.,CASSLEGARTEKLFF,TGTGCCAGCAGTTTGGAAGGGGCCCGAACCGAAAAACTGTTTTTT
TRBV6-6,.,TRBJ1-1,.,CASSYPGVGGGTEAFF,TGTGCCAGCAGTTACCCTGGGGTGGGCGGGGGCACTGAAGCTTTCTTT
TRBV7-2,TRBD2,TRBJ2-4,.,CASSLFSGGAVNIQYF,TGTGCCAGCAGCTTATTTAGCGGGGGGGCCGTAAACATTCAGTACTTC
TRBV7-9,.,TRBJ2-1,few,CASSEAASYNEQFF,TGTGCCAGCAGCGAAGCTGCCTCCTACAATGAGCAGTTCTTC